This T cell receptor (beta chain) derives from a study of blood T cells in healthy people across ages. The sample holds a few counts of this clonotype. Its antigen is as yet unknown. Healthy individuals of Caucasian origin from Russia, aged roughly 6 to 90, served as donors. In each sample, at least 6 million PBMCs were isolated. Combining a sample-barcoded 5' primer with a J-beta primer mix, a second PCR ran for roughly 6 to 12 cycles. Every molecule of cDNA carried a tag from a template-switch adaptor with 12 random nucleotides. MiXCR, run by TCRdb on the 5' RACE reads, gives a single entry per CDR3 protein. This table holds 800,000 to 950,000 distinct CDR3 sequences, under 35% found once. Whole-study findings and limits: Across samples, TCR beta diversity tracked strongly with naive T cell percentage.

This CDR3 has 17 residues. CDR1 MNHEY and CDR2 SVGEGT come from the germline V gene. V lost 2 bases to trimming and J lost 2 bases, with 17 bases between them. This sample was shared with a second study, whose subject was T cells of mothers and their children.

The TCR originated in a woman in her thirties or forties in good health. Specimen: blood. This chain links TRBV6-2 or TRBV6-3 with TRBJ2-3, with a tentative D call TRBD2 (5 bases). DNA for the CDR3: TGTGCCAGCAGTTACCTCGAGGTGGCGGGCACCACAGATACGCAGTATTTT. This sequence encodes CASSYLEVAGTTDTQYF.